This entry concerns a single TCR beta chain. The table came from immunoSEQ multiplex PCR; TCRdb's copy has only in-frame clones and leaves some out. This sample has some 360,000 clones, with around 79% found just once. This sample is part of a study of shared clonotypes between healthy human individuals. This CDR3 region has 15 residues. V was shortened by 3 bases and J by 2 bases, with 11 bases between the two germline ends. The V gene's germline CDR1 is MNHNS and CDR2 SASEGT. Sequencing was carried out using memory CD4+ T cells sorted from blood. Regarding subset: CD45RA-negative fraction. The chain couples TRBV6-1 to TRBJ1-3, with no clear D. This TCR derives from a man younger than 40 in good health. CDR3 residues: CASSDSSGAGNTIYF. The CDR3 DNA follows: TGTGCCAGCAGTGATTCTTCAGGAGCTGGAAACACCATATATTTT.